These 25 T cell receptor beta chains share one sample of origin, sequenced in a study of T cells in Graves' hyperthyroidism and ophthalmopathy. From RNA transcripts, TCR beta CDR3 regions were amplified. HTBI primers were employed in a first-round RT-PCR of the TCR CDR3. From the multiplex PCR reads, TCRdb called clonotypes with MiXCR, one entry per CDR3 protein. The data hold a few hundred thousand distinct CDR3 sequences, with 20% to 25% observed a single time. The sequenced material came from blood. These receptors were collected from a man younger than 30 with Graves' hyperthyroidism.

The chain joins TRBV12-3 or TRBV12-4 to TRBJ2-5; D call uncertain. This CDR3 contains 14 residues. Deletions cut 6 bases from V and 4 bases from J, with 15 bases between. The CDR3 sequence is CASSYTGPAETQYF. As DNA, the CDR3 is TGTGCCAGCAGCTACACCGGGCCCGCAGAGACCCAGTACTTC.

The chain joins TRBV4-3 to TRBJ1-2; D not certain. Deletions cut 2 bases from V and 8 bases from J, with 12 bases between. Germline V lookup: CDR1 LGHNA, CDR2 YSLEER. The CDR3 runs to 13 residues. CDR3 DNA sequence: TGCGCCAGCAGCCAATGGGCTCTATGGGGCTACACCTTC. This codes for CASSQWALWGYTF.

This clonotype was detected ten times or more. V gene TRBV6-1 combines with J gene TRBJ2-2, with no clear D. CDR3 size: 14 residues. Germline V gene lookup returns CDR1 MNHNS and CDR2 SASEGT. Trimming cost V 4 bases and J 0 bases, with 6 bases left between them. CDR3 protein: CASSALTNTGELFF. CDR3 sequence (DNA): TGTGCCAGCAGTGCCCTGACGAACACCGGGGAGCTGTTTTTT.

This clonotype has a count of ten or more. The gene calls are TRBV28 and TRBJ1-1; D unresolved. V was clipped by 3 bases and J by 3 bases, with 14 bases between them. The length of the CDR3 is 15 residues. From germline, CDR1 is MDHEN and CDR2 SYDVKM. CDR3 protein: CASSLGRAGYTEAFF. The CDR3 DNA is TGTGCCAGCAGTTTGGGTCGGGCGGGGTACACTGAAGCTTTCTTT. Full variable domain (rest looked up from reference TRBV28 and TRBJ1-1): DVKVTQSSRYLVKRTGEKVFLECVQDMDHENMFWYRQDPGLGLRLIYFSYDVKMKEKGDIPEGYSVSREKKERFSLILESASTNQTSMYLCASSLGRAGYTEAFFGQGTRLTVV.

Many counts were recorded for this clonotype. The rearrangement joins TRBV19 to TRBJ1-1; D is unresolved. The CDR3 has 13 amino acids. In germline, CDR1 is LNHDA, CDR2 SQIVND (reference sequence). The V and J ends lost 1 base and 3 bases respectively, with 6 bases between them. Written as DNA, the CDR3 is TGTGCCAGTAGTATAGCAAGTTACACTGAAGCTTTCTTT. Encoded protein: CASSIASYTEAFF.

A remark on this clonotype: An end of the junction differs from the germline gene, which may be a read error. J is TRBJ1-3 and V is TRBV6-5, with D possibly matching TRBD1 (5 bases). The CDR3 totals 11 residues. Per the germline V gene, CDR1 is MNHEY and CDR2 is SVGAGI. Here the CDR3 DNA reads TGTGCCAGCAGCTTAGGAGGGGCCAAGGATTTT. This sequence encodes CASSLGGAKDF.

This clonotype was recorded many times. The chain has TRBV11-2 and TRBJ2-7; D unclear. CDR3 size: 12 residues. Trimming took 0 bases from V and 3 from J, leaving 3 bases between them. Per the germline V gene, CDR1 is SGHAT and CDR2 is FQNNGV. The DNA of the CDR3 is TGTGCCAGCAGCTTAGATCACTACGAGCAGTACTTC. This encodes CASSLDHYEQYF.

The V gene is TRBV20-1, the J gene TRBJ1-5; perhaps TRBD1 as D (6 bases). V lost 3 bases to trimming and J lost 9 bases, with 12 bases between them. The germline CDR1 and CDR2 sequences are DFQATT and SNEGSKA (reference sequence). This CDR3 comprises 12 residues. CDR3 nucleotides: TGCAGTGCTAGTGAGGGGGATCGGCCCCAGCATTTT. It translates to CSASEGDRPQHF.

This clonotype showed up just a few times. The gene calls are TRBV15 and TRBJ1-2, with TRBD1 as a possible D gene (6 bases). The V gene lost 5 bases and the J gene lost 8 bases, with 15 bases spanning the gap. Germline CDR1 LNHNV, CDR2 YYDKDF (reference sequence). The CDR3 loop spans 13 amino acids. Here the CDR3 DNA reads TGTGCCACCAGCGGCAACAGGGCTGACGGCTACACCTTC. It encodes CATSGNRADGYTF. Drawing the rest from reference TRBV15 and TRBJ1-2, the complete variable domain is DAMVIQNPRYQVTQFGKPVTLSCSQTLNHNVMYWYQQKSSQAPKLLFHYYDKDFNNEADTPDNFQSRRPNTSFCFLDIRSPGLGDTAMYLCATSGNRADGYTFGSGTRLTVV.

The chain couples TRBV20-1 to TRBJ1-1; possible D gene TRBD1, 5 bases. V lost 5 bases, J lost 2 bases, and 18 bases lay in between. CDR3 size: 15 residues. The germline gives CDR1 DFQATT, CDR2 SNEGSKA (reference sequence). The CDR3 DNA reads as TGCAGTGCTGGACCCTCGAGGGGCGCCAACACTGAAGCTTTCTTT. This translates into CSAGPSRGANTEAFF.

The chain links TRBV28 to TRBJ1-1, with D maybe TRBD1 (5 bases). Trimming shortened V by 4 bases and J by 6 bases, and 12 bases separated the two germline ends. CDR1 and CDR2 from the germline V gene are MDHEN and SYDVKM. The CDR3 contains 13 residues. CDR3 sequence (DNA): TGTGCCAGCAGTTCACCGGGACGCCCTGAAGCTTTCTTT. Protein product: CASSSPGRPEAFF. The variable domain in full, completed from reference TRBV28 and TRBJ1-1, reads DVKVTQSSRYLVKRTGEKVFLECVQDMDHENMFWYRQDPGLGLRLIYFSYDVKMKEKGDIPEGYSVSREKKERFSLILESASTNQTSMYLCASSSPGRPEAFFGQGTRLTVV.

This chain uses TRBV15 with TRBJ2-4; a weak D match, TRBD1 (5 bases). Germline CDR1 is LNHNV and CDR2 is YYDKDF (reference sequence). V was trimmed by 0 bases and J by 10 bases, leaving 19 bases between them. This CDR3 region has 16 residues. The DNA for the CDR3 is TGTGCCACCAGCAGAGAGGGAAATCTCTTGGGGCTTATTCAGTACTTC. It translates to CATSREGNLLGLIQYF.

This clonotype has at least ten counts. Mismatch with germline at one junction end may stem from a read error. V and J are TRBV6-1 and TRBJ2-7; D could derive from TRBD1 or TRBD2 (5 bases each). There are 15 residues in the CDR3. Germline V lookup: CDR1 MNHNS, CDR2 SASEGT. CDR3 residues: CASSPGTDGSYEQYF. DNA of the CDR3: TGTGCTAGCAGCCCAGGGACCGATGGCTCCTACGAGCAGTACTTC.

As for this clonotype: Mismatch with germline at one junction end may stem from a read error. The J gene is TRBJ2-5, the V gene TRBV28, with 7 bases fitting TRBD1. Germline lookup yields CDR1 MDHEN and CDR2 SYDVKM. The CDR3 covers 15 residues. CDR3 nucleotide sequence: TGTGCCAGCAGCCCGACAGGGTTACTGGGAGAGACCCAGTGCTTC. As protein: CASSPTGLLGETQCF. The entire variable domain, with the rest obtained from reference TRBV28 and TRBJ2-5, is as follows: DVKVTQSSRYLVKRTGEKVFLECVQDMDHENMFWYRQDPGLGLRLIYFSYDVKMKEKGDIPEGYSVSREKKERFSLILESASTNQTSMYLCASSPTGLLGETQCFGPGTRLLVL.

A few counts support this clonotype. The chain links TRBV28 to TRBJ2-5; 12 bases line up with TRBD2. The CDR3 is 16 amino acids. CDR1 MDHEN and CDR2 SYDVKM come from the germline V gene. With 5 bases clipped from V and 3 bases from J, the junction kept 7 bases outside the gene matches. CDR3 residues: CASSPILAGGKETQYF. The CDR3 nucleotides are TGTGCCAGCAGTCCAATTCTAGCGGGGGGGAAAGAGACCCAGTACTTC.

The chain carries TRBV30 and TRBJ2-2; 7 bases are shared with TRBD2. From germline, CDR1 is GTSNPN and CDR2 SVGIG (reference sequence). V trimming: 3 bases; J trimming: 3 bases; junction bases outside the gene matches: 7. The CDR3 is 15 amino acids. CDR3 sequence (DNA): TGTGCCTGGAGAGCGGGACGGAGGTACACCGGGGAGCTGTTTTTT. Residues: CAWRAGRRYTGELFF.

V gene TRBV7-2 combines with J gene TRBJ2-5; 8 nucleotides line up with TRBD2. Germline V gene data show CDR1 as SGHTA and CDR2 as FQGNSA. J was trimmed by 4 bases and V by 2 bases; bases with no gene match: 6. The CDR3 length is 15 residues. CDR3 sequence reads: CASSLSRGGVETQYF. In nucleotides, the CDR3 is TGTGCCAGCAGCTTAAGTCGGGGGGGCGTAGAGACCCAGTACTTC.

J is TRBJ1-1 and V is TRBV6-1; D might be TRBD1 (6 bases). CDR3 length: 15 amino acids. The V gene lost 9 bases and the J gene lost 0 bases, with 17 bases spanning the gap. Per the germline V gene, CDR1 is MNHNS and CDR2 is SASEGT. This CDR3 reads CASGPGASLNTEAFF. The CDR3 coding sequence is TGTGCCAGTGGGCCAGGGGCGAGCCTGAACACTGAAGCTTTCTTT.

The rearrangement uses TRBV30 and TRBJ1-1, with D unclear. The germline CDR1 and CDR2 sequences are GTSNPN and SVGIG (reference sequence). This CDR3 has 14 residues. The germline V and J ends were trimmed by 3 bases and 5 bases, with 16 bases remaining between them. CDR3 coding DNA: TGTGCCTGGAGCGGACGGGGAGATGGAACTGAAGCTTTCTTT. It translates to CAWSGRGDGTEAFF.

Ten or more counts support this clonotype. The chain has TRBV19 and TRBJ1-1; D unclear. Deletions cut 0 bases from V and 8 bases from J, with 4 bases between. The V gene's germline CDR1 is LNHDA and CDR2 SQIVND (reference sequence). There are 11 residues in the CDR3. The CDR3 DNA reads as TGTGCCAGTAGTATAGAAGGGGAAGCTTTCTTT. It is translated as CASSIEGEAFF.

This clonotype was picked up many times. The chain carries TRBV18 and TRBJ1-2, with D hard to call. This CDR3 comprises 14 residues. Germline-derived CDR1 and CDR2 are KGHSH and LQKENI. V was cut by 4 bases and J by 6 bases, with 15 bases left in between. CDR3 residues: CASSQNRGEDGYTF. The DNA of the CDR3 is TGTGCCAGCTCACAGAACCGGGGTGAGGATGGCTACACCTTC.

This clonotype was observed many times. The V gene is TRBV7-2, the J gene TRBJ2-5, with no clear D. Per germline, CDR1 SGHTA and CDR2 FQGNSA. V lost 5 bases and J 1 base, leaving 11 bases between the germline ends. This CDR3 is 14 amino acids long. CDR3 protein: CASSQRHLQETQYF. The CDR3, as DNA: TGTGCCAGCAGCCAACGACACCTCCAAGAGACCCAGTACTTC.

The gene calls are TRBV3-1 and TRBJ1-5; D is unresolved. The CDR3 loop spans 14 amino acids. V lost 4 bases to trimming and J lost 2 bases, with 9 bases between them. Germline CDR1 reads LGHDT; CDR2 reads YNNKEL (reference sequence). The CDR3 reads CASSLKIGNQPQHF. The CDR3 DNA follows: TGTGCCAGCAGCCTTAAGATTGGCAATCAGCCCCAGCATTTT.

This clonotype was seen ten or more times. The chain is built from TRBV27 and TRBJ1-5; D is ambiguous. The V end was cut by 4 bases, the J end by 4 bases, with 8 bases between. Per the germline V gene, CDR1 is MNHEY and CDR2 is SMNVEV (reference sequence). This CDR3 spans 13 amino acids. The CDR3 loop is CASSWQTNQPQHF. CDR3 nucleotide sequence: TGTGCCAGCAGTTGGCAGACAAATCAGCCCCAGCATTTT.

This clonotype occurred many times. In DNA, the CDR3 is TGTGCCAGCAGCTTAGAAAATCGAATGAGCACTGAAGCTTTCTTT. This gives the protein CASSLENRMSTEAFF. V gene TRBV7-8 combines with J gene TRBJ1-1; D is ambiguous. CDR1 is SGHVS and CDR2 is FQNEAQ in the germline V gene. CDR3 length: 15 residues. Trimming stripped 1 base from V and 4 bases from J, with 13 bases between.